The 22 T cell receptor beta chains given below trace back to one sample, sequenced in a study of spatial heterogeneity in lung cancer. Study-wide results and caveats: In tumors, expanded intratumoral alpha and beta TCR counts tracked mutation counts.

MiXCR, run by TCRdb on the 5' RACE reads, gives a single entry per CDR3 protein. This sample carries 9,500 to 10,000 distinct CDR3 sequences, less than 7.5% of them seen once, and the ten largest clones take roughly 7%. Their recognized antigens are unknown. As for time point: sample taken at primary tumor resection. This material consisted of lung tumor tissue, taken at surgery. The receptor source for this set is a female donor with early-stage non-small cell lung cancer.

The V and J genes are TRBV20-1 and TRBJ1-6, with D unclear. CDR3 length: 13 amino acids. Germline loops: CDR1 DFQATT, CDR2 SNEGSKA (reference sequence). V gave up 0 bases and J gave up 7 bases, with 7 bases separating them. CDR3 DNA: TGCAGTGCTAGAGATGGTCGAAATTCACCCCTCCACTTT. Its translation is CSARDGRNSPLHF.

A word on this clonotype: A single base separates this from a much larger clone, so it may be a read error. Without the conserved terminal phenylalanine or tryptophan, this CDR3 likely stems from a read error. The rearrangement joins TRBV28 to TRBJ2-1; a weak D match, TRBD2 (7 bases). Germline V gives CDR1 MDHEN, CDR2 SYDVKM. V gave up 5 bases and J gave up 5 bases, with 13 bases separating them. The CDR3 covers 14 residues. CDR3 sequence reads: CASSLEGGNNEQFS. As DNA, the CDR3 is TGTGCCAGCAGTCTCGAGGGGGGGAACAATGAGCAGTTCTCC.

This clonotype has at least ten counts. The chain recombines TRBV15 with TRBJ2-7; TRBD2 agrees at 9 bases. The germline CDR1 and CDR2 sequences are LNHNV and YYDKDF (reference sequence). This CDR3 region has 13 residues. The V and J ends lost 7 bases and 2 bases, in that order; junction bases with no gene match: 3. CDR3 region: CATKTSGAYEQYF. The CDR3 region has the DNA TGTGCCACCAAGACTAGCGGAGCCTACGAGCAGTACTTC.

This clonotype ranks as medium-sized. The V and J genes are TRBV20-1 and TRBJ2-5; D might be TRBD1 (5 bases). Trimming pared 0 bases from V and 5 bases from J, leaving 16 bases between. The CDR3 covers 15 residues. The germline gives CDR1 DFQATT, CDR2 SNEGSKA (reference sequence). CDR3 DNA: TGCAGTGCTAGAGATCTGGGCAGGGTCGGGGAGACCCAGTACTTC. It is translated as CSARDLGRVGETQYF.

This clonotype occurred a few times. The V call is TRBV7-6, the J call TRBJ2-3; 10 bases match TRBD2. There are 17 residues in the CDR3. The junction had 9 bases not matched to a gene; V was cut back by 3 bases and J by 3 bases. CDR1 and CDR2 (germline): SGHVS, FNYEAQ. DNA for the CDR3: TGTGCCAGCAGCTTGGGAGCGGGAGGGCCCGGAACAGATACGCAGTATTTT. Translation gives CASSLGAGGPGTDTQYF.

This clonotype was recorded at least ten times. This chain connects TRBV28 to TRBJ1-2; 10 positions match TRBD1. CDR3 length equals 15 residues. V trimming: 2 bases; J trimming: 3 bases; junction bases outside the gene matches: 3. Germline-derived CDR1 and CDR2 are MDHEN and SYDVKM. Here the CDR3 DNA reads TGTGCCAGCAGTTTACCGACAGGGGGCGACTATGGCTACACCTTC. Amino acids: CASSLPTGGDYGYTF.

This clonotype was recorded at least ten times. The rearrangement links TRBV9 to TRBJ2-5; 10 nucleotides agree with TRBD2. The germline V gene encodes CDR1 SGDLS and CDR2 YYNGEE. J gave up 1 base and V 5 bases, and 2 bases lay outside the gene matches. The CDR3 is 14 residues long. CDR3 protein: CASSSGGSQETQYF. The DNA of the CDR3 is TGTGCCAGCAGTAGCGGGGGGTCCCAAGAGACCCAGTACTTC.

This clonotype was picked up a small number of times. This sequence joins TRBV30 and TRBJ2-1, with 10 bases fitting TRBD2. This CDR3 region has 14 residues. V was clipped by 8 bases and J by 3 bases; unmatched bases: 7. Germline lookup yields CDR1 GTSNPN and CDR2 SVGIG (reference sequence). The CDR3 DNA sequence: TGTGCCCACACACTAGCGGGGTTCTACAATGAGCAGTTCTTC. Encoded protein: CAHTLAGFYNEQFF.

This clonotype qualifies as medium-sized (0.01 to 0.1%). J is TRBJ1-1 and V is TRBV20-1; 8 bases agree with TRBD1. The CDR3 consists of 14 residues. J lost 3 bases, V lost 4 bases, and 7 bases had no gene match. Germline-derived CDR1 and CDR2 are DFQATT and SNEGSKA (reference sequence). CDR3 amino acids: CSATPTGADTEAFF. In DNA form, the CDR3 reads TGCAGTGCTACCCCGACAGGGGCGGACACTGAAGCTTTCTTT.

This clonotype was counted many times. The chain is built from TRBV18 and TRBJ1-1, with TRBD1 as a possible D gene (5 bases). V lost 2 bases and J 6 bases, leaving 10 bases between the germline ends. Looked up from germline, CDR1 is KGHSH and CDR2 is LQKENI. The CDR3 extends over 13 amino acids. Here the CDR3 DNA reads TGTGCCAGCTCACCAGAGAGGGGAGCTGAAGCTTTCTTT. This translates into CASSPERGAEAFF.

This clonotype was counted a few times. The chain recombines TRBV7-2 with TRBJ1-5; D ambiguous. Germline CDR1 and CDR2: SGHTA and FQGNSA. Trimming cost V 4 bases and J 4 bases, with 11 bases left between them. The CDR3 consists of 14 residues. In nucleotides, the CDR3 is TGTGCCAGCAGCTCGCCCGGGATTAATCAGCCCCAGCATTTT. It is translated as CASSSPGINQPQHF.

The rearrangement uses TRBV27 and TRBJ1-2, with no clear D. CDR3 length equals 16 residues. Trimming stripped 2 bases from V and 3 bases from J, with 16 bases between. Looked up from germline, CDR1 is MNHEY and CDR2 is SMNVEV (reference sequence). CDR3 sequence reads: CASSLKFESPHYGYTF. Here the CDR3 DNA reads TGTGCCAGCAGTTTAAAGTTTGAAAGCCCCCACTATGGCTACACCTTC.

This clonotype occurred many times. The J gene is TRBJ2-1, the V gene TRBV20-1; D not resolved. Germline V CDR1 and CDR2: DFQATT, SNEGSKA (reference sequence). V dropped 5 bases and J dropped 5 bases, with 10 bases sitting between them. This CDR3 has 12 residues. The CDR3 region is CSAGYLDNEQFF. CDR3 sequence (DNA): TGCAGTGCTGGATACTTGGACAATGAGCAGTTCTTC.

A note on this clonotype: A much larger clone sits a single nucleotide away, making a read error possible. The conserved final phenylalanine or tryptophan is absent from the CDR3, which likely points to a read error. The DNA of the CDR3 is TGTGCCAGCAGTTCCGGTACGGGACATAACTACGAGCAGTACTCC. Amino acid sequence: CASSSGTGHNYEQYS. The V and J genes are TRBV6-6 and TRBJ2-7, with D possibly being TRBD1 (6 bases). The CDR3 has 15 residues. The V and J ends lost 4 bases and 3 bases respectively, with 16 bases between them. From germline, CDR1 is MNHNY and CDR2 SVGAGI (reference sequence).

Only a few counts were recorded for this clonotype. The chain recombines TRBV6-1 with TRBJ2-1, with TRBD2 matching over 7 bases. The junction had 14 bases not matched to a gene; V was cut back by 7 bases and J by 5 bases. The CDR3 covers 16 residues. Germline V lookup: CDR1 MNHNS, CDR2 SASEGT. CDR3 loop: CASTSPRAGNHNEQFF. The CDR3 coding sequence is TGTGCCAGCACCTCTCCGAGAGCGGGAAACCACAATGAGCAGTTCTTC.

This clonotype qualifies as medium-sized. The rearrangement joins TRBV5-1 to TRBJ1-1; 7 bases are a match to TRBD1. Germline V gene data show CDR1 as SGHRS and CDR2 as YFSETQ. After removal of 4 bases from V and 2 bases from J, the junction contained 5 bases not matched to a gene. The CDR3 spans 14 residues. The CDR3 nucleotides are TGCGCCAGCAGCCTACAGGGGACTAACACTGAAGCTTTCTTT. This translates into CASSLQGTNTEAFF.

This clonotype was seen many times. This chain connects TRBV5-5 to TRBJ1-2, with 7 positions matching TRBD1. There are 13 residues in the CDR3. The V gene's germline CDR1 is SGHKS and CDR2 YYEKEE (reference sequence). Trimming took 5 bases from V and 3 from J; bases not matched to a gene: 4. The CDR3 coding sequence is TGTGCCAGCAGACAAACAGGGGACTATGGCTACACCTTC. It is translated as CASRQTGDYGYTF.

Ten or more counts support this clonotype. The rearrangement joins TRBV11-2 to TRBJ1-1, with D possibly TRBD1 on 6 matching bases. This CDR3 is built from 15 residues. The germline V and J ends were trimmed by 2 bases and 1 base, with 11 bases remaining between them. Germline V gene lookup returns CDR1 SGHAT and CDR2 FQNNGV. CDR3: CASSLSGQPNTEAFF. The DNA of the CDR3 is TGTGCCAGCAGCTTAAGTGGACAGCCGAACACTGAAGCTTTCTTT.

The chain carries TRBV4-1 and TRBJ2-5; 9 nucleotides match TRBD2. The J segment lost 9 bases and the V segment lost 4 bases, leaving 21 bases of the junction unmatched. The CDR3 runs to 18 residues. Germline values: CDR1 MGHRA, CDR2 YSYEKL. The CDR3 spells CASSLYSGAGGGSWPQYF. The CDR3 region has the DNA TGCGCCAGCAGCCTATATTCTGGCGCGGGAGGGGGGTCATGGCCCCAGTACTTC.

This clonotype was seen many times. The V call is TRBV24-1, the J call TRBJ1-2; 7 nucleotides match TRBD1. Germline V gene sequence: CDR1 KGHDR, CDR2 SFDVKD. The CDR3 consists of 14 residues. With 3 bases clipped from V and 3 bases from J, the junction kept 3 bases outside the gene matches. The chain's CDR3 is CATSDRTGYYGYTF. In DNA form, the CDR3 reads TGTGCCACCAGTGATAGGACAGGCTACTATGGCTACACCTTC.

By proportion, this clonotype is medium-sized. In DNA form, the CDR3 reads TGTGCCAGCAGCTTGGTTGGGGAGGCTTTCTTT. Its translation is CASSLVGEAFF. The chain has TRBV5-8 and TRBJ1-1, with D unresolved. The germline CDR1 and CDR2 sequences are SGHTS and YDEGEE. This CDR3 has 11 residues. Trimming took 0 bases from V and 11 from J, leaving 8 bases between them.

This clonotype was recorded many times. J is TRBJ1-5 and V is TRBV6-6; 8 bases line up with TRBD1. The CDR3 loop spans 13 amino acids. Germline V gene lookup returns CDR1 MNHNY and CDR2 SVGAGI (reference sequence). Trimming at V came to 5 bases and at J to 6 bases, leaving 3 bases not matched to a gene. The CDR3 DNA reads as TGTGCCAGCAGTCAGGGGGCCGGTCAGCCCCAGCATTTT. Its translation is CASSQGAGQPQHF.